The 7 T cell receptor beta chains below were found in one sample sequenced in a study of T cells in Graves' hyperthyroidism and ophthalmopathy. Researchers amplified the TCR beta CDR3 regions from RNA transcripts. RT-PCR in the first round (using the HTBI primer set) targeted the TCR CDR3. Each CDR3 protein is one row after TCRdb ran MiXCR on the multiplex PCR reads. This sample has 350,000 to 400,000 distinct CDR3 sequences, with under 20% found just once. Sequencing was performed on blood. The receptors were gathered from a woman aged 18 to 35 with Graves' hyperthyroidism.

The chain joins TRBV19 to TRBJ2-7, with D unclear. Between the trimmed V and J ends, which lost 8 bases and 1 base, there was a span of 9 bases. The CDR3 is made up of 12 amino acids. Germline assignment: CDR1 LNHDA and CDR2 SQIVND (reference sequence). Here the CDR3 reads CASVSASYEQYF. DNA of the CDR3: TGTGCCAGTGTCTCGGCGTCCTACGAGCAGTACTTC. Drawing the rest from reference TRBV19 and TRBJ2-7, the complete variable domain is DGGITQSPKYLFRKEGQNVTLSCEQNLNHDAMYWYRQDPGQGLRLIYYSQIVNDFQKGDIAEGYSVSREKKESFPLTVTSAQKNPTAFYLCASVSASYEQYFGPGTRLTVT.

This rearrangement joins TRBV27 to TRBJ1-2; the match to TRBD1 covers 8 bases. Germline trimming cut 8 bases from V and 4 bases from J; bases unmatched to any gene: 15. CDR1 MNHEY and CDR2 SMNVEV come from the germline V gene (reference sequence). This CDR3 is 16 amino acids long. The CDR3 bases are TGTGCCAGCCGCGAGGCGGGGACAGGCGGACTCTATGGCTACACCTTC. This encodes CASREAGTGGLYGYTF.

This clonotype was picked up many times. CDR3 protein: CATERVGETQYF. The DNA of the CDR3 is TGTGCCACCGAGAGGGTGGGAGAGACCCAGTACTTC. V and J are TRBV15 and TRBJ2-5; D possibly corresponds to TRBD2 (5 bases). V lost 8 bases, J lost 4 bases, and 11 bases lay in between. The germline CDR1 and CDR2 sequences are LNHNV and YYDKDF (reference sequence). The CDR3 loop spans 12 amino acids.

This clonotype was seen repeatedly, ten times or more. A read error is likely, as this CDR3 ends without the conserved phenylalanine or tryptophan. The DNA is omitted, as the CDR3 cannot be located on it reliably, and the CDR3 follows TCRdb's listing. J is TRBJ1-2 and V is TRBV2; the listed D gene, TRBD1, was not tested against the DNA. Per germline, CDR1 SNHLY and CDR2 FYNNEI. A total of 11 residues make up the CDR3, ends included. CDR3 amino acids: CASTRDGSGQV.

V usage is TRBV7-2 and J usage is TRBJ2-7; TRBD2 might be the D (5 bases). The CDR3 is 14 residues long. V gave up 5 bases and J gave up 5 bases, with 16 bases separating them. Germline loops: CDR1 SGHTA, CDR2 FQGNSA. The CDR3 region is CASSVRDGPHEQYF. CDR3 DNA: TGTGCCAGCAGCGTCCGGGATGGGCCTCACGAGCAGTACTTC.

This clonotype was seen once. J is TRBJ1-2 and V is TRBV28, with D perhaps TRBD1 (5 bases). V lost 3 bases to trimming and J lost 4 bases, with 15 bases between them. This CDR3 has 15 residues. Germline V CDR1 and CDR2: MDHEN, SYDVKM. The DNA of the CDR3 is TGTGCCAGCAGTTTCGTTCAGGGCTTTACCTATGGCTACACCTTC. Protein product: CASSFVQGFTYGYTF.

The V call is TRBV30, the J call TRBJ2-7; D possibly corresponds to TRBD1 (5 bases). Germline V gene lookup returns CDR1 GTSNPN and CDR2 SVGIG (reference sequence). With 1 base removed from V and 6 bases from J, the gap between germline ends came to 16 bases. This CDR3 region has 14 residues. CDR3 coding DNA: TGTGCCTGGAGTGCCGGCCAGGGTGGGTTCGAGCAGTACTTC. Protein sequence: CAWSAGQGGFEQYF.